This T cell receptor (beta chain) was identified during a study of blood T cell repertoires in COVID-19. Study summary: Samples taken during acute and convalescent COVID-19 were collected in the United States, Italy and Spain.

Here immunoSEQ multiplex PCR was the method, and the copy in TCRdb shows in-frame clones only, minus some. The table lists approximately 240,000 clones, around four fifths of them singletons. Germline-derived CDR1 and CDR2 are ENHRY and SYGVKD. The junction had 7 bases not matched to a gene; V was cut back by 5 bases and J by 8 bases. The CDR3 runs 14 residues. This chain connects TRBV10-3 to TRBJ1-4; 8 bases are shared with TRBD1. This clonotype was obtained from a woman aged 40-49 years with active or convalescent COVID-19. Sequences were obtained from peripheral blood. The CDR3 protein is CAISRDRGGEKLFF. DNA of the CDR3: TGTGCCATCAGTAGAGACAGGGGCGGGGAAAAACTGTTTTTT.